This T cell receptor beta chain was captured in a study of T cell changes during pregnancy in multiple sclerosis. After removal of 4 bases from V and 9 bases from J, the junction contained 15 bases not matched to a gene. The CDR3 sequence is 17 residues long. Germline lookup yields CDR1 MNHEY and CDR2 SMNVEV (reference sequence). Profiled with immunoSEQ multiplex PCR; TCRdb holds only in-frame clones, not every one. The sample lists around 16,000 clones; around 83% were seen once. This clonotype was obtained from a female donor in good health, enrolled as a control in a pregnancy study. The sample consisted of CD8+ T cells from peripheral blood mononuclear cells, taken after pregnancy. This rearrangement joins TRBV27 to TRBJ2-1; 10 nucleotides align to TRBD2. The chain's CDR3 is CASSSPYTSGNSGEQFF. The CDR3 nucleotides read TGTGCCAGCAGTTCTCCTTATACTAGCGGGAACTCGGGTGAGCAGTTCTTC.